The subject of this entry is one T cell receptor (beta chain). CDR3 length equals 11 residues. Germline V lookup: CDR1 MDHEN, CDR2 SYDVKM. V dropped 8 bases and J dropped 11; count of bases not matched to a gene: 5. PCR primers comprised 60 Vbeta and 13 Jbeta primers. Only in-frame clones appear in the TCRdb table, and some are missing; sequencing was by immunoSEQ multiplex PCR. The profile shows fewer than 40,000 clones, roughly 79% of them singletons. This entry belongs to a study of cytomegalovirus exposure and HLA in healthy donors. The chain carries TRBV28 and TRBJ1-4; 7 positions agree with TRBD1. Sequencing used PBMCs. This receptor was obtained from a woman between 35 and 50 years old in good health and CMV-seronegative. CDR3 sequence: CASLSTGKLFF. In DNA form, the CDR3 reads TGTGCCAGCCTATCGACAGGGAAACTGTTTTTT. The whole variable domain, filled in from reference TRBV28 and TRBJ1-4, reads DVKVTQSSRYLVKRTGEKVFLECVQDMDHENMFWYRQDPGLGLRLIYFSYDVKMKEKGDIPEGYSVSREKKERFSLILESASTNQTSMYLCASLSTGKLFFGSGTQLSVL.